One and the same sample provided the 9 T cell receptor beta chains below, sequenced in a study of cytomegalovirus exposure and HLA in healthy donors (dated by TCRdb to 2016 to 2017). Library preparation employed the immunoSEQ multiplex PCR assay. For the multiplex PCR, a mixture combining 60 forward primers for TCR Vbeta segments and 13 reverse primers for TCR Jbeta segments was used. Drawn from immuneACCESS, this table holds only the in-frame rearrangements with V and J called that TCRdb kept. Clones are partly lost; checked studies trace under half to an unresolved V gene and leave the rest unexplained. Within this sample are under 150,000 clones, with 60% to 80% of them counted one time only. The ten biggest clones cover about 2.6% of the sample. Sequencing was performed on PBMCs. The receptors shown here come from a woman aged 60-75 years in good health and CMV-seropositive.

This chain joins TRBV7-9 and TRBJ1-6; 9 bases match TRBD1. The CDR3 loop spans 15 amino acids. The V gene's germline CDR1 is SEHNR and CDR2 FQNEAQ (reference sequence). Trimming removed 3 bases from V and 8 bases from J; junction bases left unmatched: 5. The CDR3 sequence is CASSFGDRVHSPLHF. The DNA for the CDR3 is TGTGCCAGCAGCTTCGGGGACAGGGTGCATTCACCCCTCCACTTT.

The CDR3 loop reads CASRGGPYEQYF. The CDR3 nucleotides read TGTGCCAGTCGGGGGGGGCCCTACGAGCAGTACTTC. The J gene is TRBJ2-7, the V gene TRBV19, with TRBD2 matching 8 bases. With V trimmed by 8 bases and J by 2 bases, 2 bases remained unmatched. The CDR3 covers 12 residues. Germline lookup yields CDR1 LNHDA and CDR2 SQIVND (reference sequence).

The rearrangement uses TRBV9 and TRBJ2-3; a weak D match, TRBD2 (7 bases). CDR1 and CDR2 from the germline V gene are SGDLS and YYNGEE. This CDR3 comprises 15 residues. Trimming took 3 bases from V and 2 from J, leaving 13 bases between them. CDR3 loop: CASSAGGLYTDTQYF. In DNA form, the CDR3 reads TGTGCCAGCAGCGCCGGGGGGCTCTACACAGATACGCAGTATTTT.

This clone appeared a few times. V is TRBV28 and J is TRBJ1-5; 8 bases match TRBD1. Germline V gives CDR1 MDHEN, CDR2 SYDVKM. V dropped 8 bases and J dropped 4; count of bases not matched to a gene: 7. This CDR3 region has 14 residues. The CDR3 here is CASLRDRTNQPQHF. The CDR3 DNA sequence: TGTGCCAGCCTACGGGACAGGACGAATCAGCCCCAGCATTTT.

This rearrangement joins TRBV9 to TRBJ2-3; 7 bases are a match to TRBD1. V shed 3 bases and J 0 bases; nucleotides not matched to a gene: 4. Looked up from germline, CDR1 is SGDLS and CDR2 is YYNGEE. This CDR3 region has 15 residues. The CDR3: CASSAGQVSTDTQYF. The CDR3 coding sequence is TGTGCCAGCAGCGCCGGACAGGTGAGCACAGATACGCAGTATTTT.

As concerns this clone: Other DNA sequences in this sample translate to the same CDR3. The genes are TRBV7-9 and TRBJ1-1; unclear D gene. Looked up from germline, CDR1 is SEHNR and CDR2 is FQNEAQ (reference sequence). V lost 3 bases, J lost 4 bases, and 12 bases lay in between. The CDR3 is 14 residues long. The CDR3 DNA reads TGTGCCAGCAGCTTTGGCGGGGTGGGCACTGAAGCTTTCTTT. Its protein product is CASSFGGVGTEAFF.

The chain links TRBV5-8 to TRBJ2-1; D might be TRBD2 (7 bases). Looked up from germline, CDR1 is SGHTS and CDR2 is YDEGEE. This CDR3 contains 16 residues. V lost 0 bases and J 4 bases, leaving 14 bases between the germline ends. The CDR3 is CASSLEGGGIYNEQFF. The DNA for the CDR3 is TGTGCCAGCAGCTTGGAAGGGGGGGGCATTTACAATGAGCAGTTCTTC.

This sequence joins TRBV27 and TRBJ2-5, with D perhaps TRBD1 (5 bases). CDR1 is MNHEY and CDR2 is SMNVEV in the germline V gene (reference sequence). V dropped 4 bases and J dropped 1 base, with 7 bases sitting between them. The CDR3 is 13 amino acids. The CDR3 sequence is CASSWGGQETQYF. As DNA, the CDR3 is TGTGCCAGCAGTTGGGGCGGCCAAGAGACCCAGTACTTC.

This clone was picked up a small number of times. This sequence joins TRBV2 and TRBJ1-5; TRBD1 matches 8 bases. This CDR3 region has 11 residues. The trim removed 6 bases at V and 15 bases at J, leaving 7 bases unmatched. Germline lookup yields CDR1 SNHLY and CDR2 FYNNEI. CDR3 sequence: CASRSDRVLHF. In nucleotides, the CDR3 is TGTGCCAGCAGGTCGGACAGGGTTCTGCATTTT.